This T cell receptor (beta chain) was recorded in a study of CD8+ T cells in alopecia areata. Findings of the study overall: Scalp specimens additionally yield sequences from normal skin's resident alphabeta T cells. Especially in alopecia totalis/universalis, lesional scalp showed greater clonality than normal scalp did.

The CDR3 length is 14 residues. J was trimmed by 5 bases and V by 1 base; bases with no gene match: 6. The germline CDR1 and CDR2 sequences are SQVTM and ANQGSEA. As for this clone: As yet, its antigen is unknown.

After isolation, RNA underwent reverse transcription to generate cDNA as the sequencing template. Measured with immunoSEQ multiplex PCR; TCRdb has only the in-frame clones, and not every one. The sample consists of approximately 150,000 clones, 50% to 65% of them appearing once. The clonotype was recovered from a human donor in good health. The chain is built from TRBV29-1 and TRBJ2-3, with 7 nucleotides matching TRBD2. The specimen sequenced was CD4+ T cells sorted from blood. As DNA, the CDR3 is TGCAGCGTTGAAGTAATAGGGAGGGGAGATACGCAGTATTTT. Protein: CSVEVIGRGDTQYF.